A selection of T cell receptor beta chains follows, all from one sample in a study of blood T cell repertoires in COVID-19. This table comes from immunoSEQ multiplex PCR, and its TCRdb copy is limited to in-frame clones, with some not included. The table has roughly 190,000 clones, approximately 87% seen once. Sequences were obtained from peripheral blood. The origin of the receptors is a woman aged 55-69 years with COVID-19, enrolled during active disease. CDR3s include the opening cysteine and the closing phenylalanine or tryptophan. The order of the fields is V gene, J gene, D gene, clone size, CDR3 DNA, CDR3 protein. A D gene is named only where the DNA matches it firmly. Only some rows state a clone size, as once, few, many or a class for expanded clones.

v_gene: TRBV7-2; j_gene: TRBJ2-5; d_gene: .; abundance: few; CDR3nt: TGTGCCAGCAGCTTAGTACTAGCCCAAGAGACCCAGTACTTC; CDR3aa: CASSLVLAQETQYF
v_gene: TRBV19; j_gene: TRBJ2-7; d_gene: .; abundance: few; CDR3nt: TGTGCCAGTACCCTTGGTCAGGGCCCCTACGAGCAGTACTTC; CDR3aa: CASTLGQGPYEQYF
v_gene: TRBV12-3/TRBV12-4; j_gene: TRBJ2-7; d_gene: TRBD1; abundance: .; CDR3nt: TGTGCCAGCAGGGGGACAGGTTCCTACGAGCAGTACTTC; CDR3aa: CASRGTGSYEQYF
v_gene: TRBV19; j_gene: TRBJ2-1; d_gene: TRBD2; abundance: .; CDR3nt: TGTGCCAGTAGTACCGGGACTAGCGGGAGGAATGAGCAGTTCTTC; CDR3aa: CASSTGTSGRNEQFF
v_gene: TRBV7-9; j_gene: TRBJ1-2; d_gene: .; abundance: .; CDR3nt: TGTGCCAGCAGCTTCGTTCAGGGCTACAACTATGGCTACACCTTC; CDR3aa: CASSFVQGYNYGYTF
v_gene: TRBV5-6; j_gene: TRBJ2-7; d_gene: TRBD1; abundance: few; CDR3nt: TGTGCCAGCAGCCCCGGACAGGGGAGGAACGAGCAGTACTTC; CDR3aa: CASSPGQGRNEQYF
v_gene: TRBV19; j_gene: TRBJ2-2; d_gene: TRBD2; abundance: .; CDR3nt: TGTGCCAGTATCACCGGGACTAGGGACCGCGGGGAGCTGTTTTTT; CDR3aa: CASITGTRDRGELFF
v_gene: TRBV18; j_gene: TRBJ2-7; d_gene: TRBD1; abundance: .; CDR3nt: TGTGCCAGCTCAGTGGAACAGGGGGCACTCCGGGGCGAGCAGTACTTC; CDR3aa: CASSVEQGALRGEQYF
v_gene: TRBV19; j_gene: TRBJ1-1; d_gene: TRBD1; abundance: .; CDR3nt: TGTGCCAGTTCTTACAGGGGCGGGGAGAACACTGAAGCTTTCTTT; CDR3aa: CASSYRGGENTEAFF
v_gene: TRBV19; j_gene: TRBJ2-2; d_gene: TRBD2; abundance: .; CDR3nt: TGTGCCAGTAGTATACTGGTCGGAGCGGGGGTCACCGGGGAGCTGTTTTTT; CDR3aa: CASSILVGAGVTGELFF
v_gene: TRBV4-3; j_gene: TRBJ2-1; d_gene: .; abundance: .; CDR3nt: TGCGCCAGCAGCCAACTAGCATTTAACTCCTACAATGAGCAGTTCTTC; CDR3aa: CASSQLAFNSYNEQFF
v_gene: TRBV5-4; j_gene: TRBJ2-3; d_gene: .; abundance: .; CDR3nt: TGTGCCAGCAGCTTGCAACTAGCCTATGTAACAGATACGCAGTATTTT; CDR3aa: CASSLQLAYVTDTQYF
v_gene: TRBV28; j_gene: TRBJ2-7; d_gene: .; abundance: .; CDR3nt: TGTGCCAGCAGTTTCGGCATAGCGGTTCATTACGAGCAGTACTTC; CDR3aa: CASSFGIAVHYEQYF
v_gene: TRBV2; j_gene: TRBJ1-5; d_gene: .; abundance: .; CDR3nt: TGTGCCAGCGAAGGACAAAGCAATCAGCCCCAGCATTTT; CDR3aa: CASEGQSNQPQHF
v_gene: TRBV5-1; j_gene: TRBJ2-7; d_gene: .; abundance: .; CDR3nt: TGCGCCAGCAGCTCCCGGACAGTTGTCGCCTACGAGCAGTACTTC; CDR3aa: CASSSRTVVAYEQYF
v_gene: TRBV11-2; j_gene: TRBJ2-1; d_gene: TRBD2; abundance: .; CDR3nt: TGTGCCAGCAGCCCCCTGACTAGCGGGGGGCCTGGATGGAATGAGCAGTTCTTC; CDR3aa: CASSPLTSGGPGWNEQFF
v_gene: TRBV3-1/TRBV3-2; j_gene: TRBJ1-3; d_gene: .; abundance: .; CDR3nt: TGTGCCAGCAGCCCAAGAGTCCTAAAGGGGGGAAACACCATATATTTT; CDR3aa: CASSPRVLKGGNTIYF
v_gene: TRBV30; j_gene: TRBJ1-2; d_gene: TRBD1; abundance: .; CDR3nt: TGTGCCTGGAGCCATGACAGGGACTATGGCTACACCTTC; CDR3aa: CAWSHDRDYGYTF
v_gene: TRBV6-6; j_gene: TRBJ1-5; d_gene: .; abundance: .; CDR3nt: TGTGCCAGCAGACCCGCAGGGGAGTATAGCAATCAGCCCCAGCATTTT; CDR3aa: CASRPAGEYSNQPQHF
v_gene: TRBV7-9; j_gene: TRBJ1-1; d_gene: TRBD1; abundance: .; CDR3nt: TGTGCCAGCAGCGGTCGGACAGGGGCTAACACTGAAGCTTTCTTT; CDR3aa: CASSGRTGANTEAFF
v_gene: TRBV7-9; j_gene: TRBJ2-7; d_gene: .; abundance: .; CDR3nt: TGTGCCAGCAACTTTTACGGGACAAACGAGCAGTACTTC; CDR3aa: CASNFYGTNEQYF
v_gene: TRBV11-2; j_gene: TRBJ1-5; d_gene: .; abundance: .; CDR3nt: TGTGCCAGCAGCTTATGGGGCAGCGCTCAGCCCCAGCATTTT; CDR3aa: CASSLWGSAQPQHF
v_gene: TRBV6-6; j_gene: TRBJ1-2; d_gene: TRBD1; abundance: .; CDR3nt: TGTGCCAGCAGCCACCCGACAGGGGCTTTCCCCGATGGCTACACCTTC; CDR3aa: CASSHPTGAFPDGYTF
v_gene: TRBV11-2; j_gene: TRBJ1-6; d_gene: .; abundance: .; CDR3nt: TGTGCCAGCAGCCATGGGGGGGAGGGATCACCCCTCCACTTT; CDR3aa: CASSHGGEGSPLHF
v_gene: TRBV7-9; j_gene: TRBJ1-2; d_gene: TRBD1; abundance: .; CDR3nt: TGTGCCAGCAGCTTAGCAGGGACAGGGTATGGCTACACCTTC; CDR3aa: CASSLAGTGYGYTF
v_gene: TRBV4-1; j_gene: TRBJ1-4; d_gene: .; abundance: .; CDR3nt: TGCGCCAGCAGCCCTCCGGACAGTGCAACTAATGAAAAACTGTTTTTT; CDR3aa: CASSPPDSATNEKLFF
v_gene: TRBV30; j_gene: TRBJ1-5; d_gene: .; abundance: .; CDR3nt: TGTGCCTGGAGTGTACAATCGGGTCGCAATCAGCCCCAGCATTTT; CDR3aa: CAWSVQSGRNQPQHF
v_gene: TRBV3-1/TRBV3-2; j_gene: TRBJ2-7; d_gene: .; abundance: .; CDR3nt: TGTGCCAGCAGCCAAAGAGAAGCGCAGTACTTC; CDR3aa: CASSQREAQYF
v_gene: TRBV7-8; j_gene: TRBJ1-5; d_gene: .; abundance: few; CDR3nt: TGTGCCAGCAGCCTCACAGTAAATAGCAATCAGCCCCAGCATTTT; CDR3aa: CASSLTVNSNQPQHF
v_gene: TRBV27; j_gene: TRBJ2-3; d_gene: TRBD1; abundance: .; CDR3nt: TGTGCCAGCAGTTTATCCCGGACAGGGAGAGGAGCAGATACGCAGTATTTT; CDR3aa: CASSLSRTGRGADTQYF
v_gene: TRBV27; j_gene: TRBJ2-1; d_gene: TRBD2; abundance: .; CDR3nt: TGTGCCAGCAGTTTAATTCCAGTAGCGGGAGGGAGGAATGAGCAGTTCTTC; CDR3aa: CASSLIPVAGGRNEQFF
v_gene: TRBV30; j_gene: TRBJ2-7; d_gene: TRBD1; abundance: .; CDR3nt: TGTGCCTGGAGTAAGGGACAGGAGAGCTCCTACGAGCAGTACTTC; CDR3aa: CAWSKGQESSYEQYF
v_gene: TRBV27; j_gene: TRBJ2-2; d_gene: TRBD1; abundance: .; CDR3nt: TGTGCCACCGACAACCCGACAGGGGCCACCGGGGAGCTGTTTTTT; CDR3aa: CATDNPTGATGELFF
v_gene: TRBV7-9; j_gene: TRBJ1-5; d_gene: TRBD1; abundance: few; CDR3nt: TGTGCCAGCAGCTTAGGTCCAGGGGGCCATCAGCCCCAGCATTTT; CDR3aa: CASSLGPGGHQPQHF
v_gene: TRBV15; j_gene: TRBJ2-2; d_gene: TRBD2; abundance: .; CDR3nt: TGTGCCACCAGCAGAGATATGAGCGGGAGGGCCACCGGGGAGCTGTTTTTT; CDR3aa: CATSRDMSGRATGELFF
v_gene: TRBV27; j_gene: TRBJ1-5; d_gene: TRBD1; abundance: .; CDR3nt: TGTGCCAGCAGTTTATCGGCGCCCCGACAGGGCGCCCAGCATTTT; CDR3aa: CASSLSAPRQGAQHF
v_gene: TRBV24-1; j_gene: TRBJ1-5; d_gene: .; abundance: .; CDR3nt: TGTGCCACCAGCGCCAAGCGGGCGAATCAGCCCCAGCATTTT; CDR3aa: CATSAKRANQPQHF